The sequence of this T cell receptor (beta chain) was determined in a study of OX40 agonist ivuxolimab in advanced cancers. Overall study: From about 23 to 85 years was the age range, with a mean of approximately 58 years, and 65% to 90% were male. Study results and caveats: Clonal expansion was seen in CD4+ and CD8+ blood T cells by week 6 at 0.1 to 3.0 mg/kg.

Assay used: immunoSEQ multiplex PCR; TCRdb lists only in-frame clones, some missing. Of tens of thousands of clones listed, less than 85% are singletons. In germline, CDR1 is LNHDA, CDR2 SQIVND (reference sequence). V was shortened by 5 bases and J by 6 bases, with 15 bases between the two germline ends. CDR3 length: 14 residues. Of note for this clone: What it recognizes is unknown.

V is TRBV19 and J is TRBJ2-3, with D tentatively TRBD1 or TRBD2 (5 bases each). The source is an adult with an advanced solid tumor such as melanoma, head and neck, liver or kidney cancer. The starting material was CD4+ or CD8+ T cells sorted from blood, obtained in a trial of the OX40 agonist ivuxolimab. CDR3 in DNA: TGTGCCAGTAGTGGCTGGGGAGAGGGGGATACGCAGTATTTT. Translated, it gives CASSGWGEGDTQYF.